This T cell receptor beta chain was recorded in a study of cytomegalovirus exposure and HLA in healthy donors. Whole-study findings and limits: The authors later linked a missense DCLRE1C variant to TCR beta V- and J-gene trimming.

V was trimmed by 2 bases and J by 0 bases, leaving 8 bases between them. Germline V gives CDR1 MDHEN, CDR2 SYDVKM. The CDR3 length is 15 residues. About this clone itself: Its antigen is undetermined.

PCR involved 60 Vbeta and 13 Jbeta primers. Measured with immunoSEQ multiplex PCR; TCRdb has only the in-frame clones, and not every one. This sample yields 100,000 to 150,000 clones, of which over 70% are seen a single time; more than 3% belongs to the top ten. The material sequenced was PBMCs. The gene calls are TRBV28 and TRBJ1-5; possibly TRBD1 for D (6 bases). This sequence was found in a woman aged 45 to 65 in good health and CMV-seronegative. CDR3: CASSLGGASNQPQHF. CDR3 coding DNA: TGTGCCAGCAGTTTAGGGGGGGCTAGCAATCAGCCCCAGCATTTT.